This T cell receptor beta chain is drawn from a study of OX40 agonist ivuxolimab in advanced cancers. Study results and caveats: There was clonal expansion of CD4+ and CD8+ blood T cells by week 6 at 0.1 to 3.0 mg/kg.

V was trimmed by 0 bases and J by 5 bases, leaving 18 bases between them. From germline, CDR1 is SGHDT and CDR2 YYEEEE. This CDR3 region has 16 residues. Blood specimens came from baseline, cycle 4 day 1, and cycle 7 day 1. Here immunoSEQ multiplex PCR was the method, and the copy in TCRdb shows in-frame clones only, minus some. Altogether over 80,000 clones are present, roughly 91% being singletons, with the ten largest covering 0.3% to 0.4%. As to this clone: What it recognizes is unknown.

This chain uses TRBV5-6 with TRBJ2-7; D is uncertain. This clonotype was sampled from an adult with an advanced solid tumor such as melanoma, head and neck, liver or kidney cancer. The specimen was CD4+ or CD8+ T cells sorted from blood, collected in a trial of the OX40 agonist ivuxolimab. CDR3 protein: CASSLEGRRRPHEQYF. The CDR3 nucleotides are TGTGCCAGCAGCTTGGAGGGTCGCAGGCGGCCTCACGAGCAGTACTTC. The complete variable domain, with remaining parts taken from reference TRBV5-6 and TRBJ2-7, reads DAGVTQSPTHLIKTRGQQVTLRCSPKSGHDTVSWYQQALGQGPQFIFQYYEEEERQRGNFPDRFSGHQFPNYSSELNVNALLLGDSALYLCASSLEGRRRPHEQYFGPGTRLTVT.